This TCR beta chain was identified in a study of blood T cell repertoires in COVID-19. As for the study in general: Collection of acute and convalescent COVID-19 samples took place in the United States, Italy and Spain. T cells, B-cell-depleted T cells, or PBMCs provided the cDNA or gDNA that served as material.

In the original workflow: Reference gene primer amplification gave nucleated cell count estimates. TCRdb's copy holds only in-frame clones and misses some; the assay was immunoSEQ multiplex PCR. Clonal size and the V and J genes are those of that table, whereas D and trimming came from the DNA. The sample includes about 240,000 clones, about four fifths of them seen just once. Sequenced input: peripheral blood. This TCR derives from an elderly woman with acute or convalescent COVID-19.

The CDR3 sequence: CASSTWDRGYGYTF. For the CDR3, the DNA is TGTGCCAGTAGTACTTGGGACAGGGGGTATGGCTACACCTTC. The chain is built from TRBV19 and TRBJ1-2, with 11 nucleotides matching TRBD1. V shed 4 bases and J 5 bases; nucleotides not matched to a gene: 3. Germline assignment: CDR1 LNHDA and CDR2 SQIVND (reference sequence). The CDR3 covers 14 residues.